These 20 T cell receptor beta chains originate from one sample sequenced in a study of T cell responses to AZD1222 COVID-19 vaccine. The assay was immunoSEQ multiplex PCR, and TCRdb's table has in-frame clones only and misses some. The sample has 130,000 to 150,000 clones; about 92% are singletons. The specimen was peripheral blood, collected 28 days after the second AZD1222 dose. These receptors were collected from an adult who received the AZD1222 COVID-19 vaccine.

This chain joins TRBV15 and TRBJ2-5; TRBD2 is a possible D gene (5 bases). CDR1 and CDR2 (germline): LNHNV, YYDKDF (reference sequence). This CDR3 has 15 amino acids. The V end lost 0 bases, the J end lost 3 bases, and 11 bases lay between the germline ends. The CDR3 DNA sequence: TGTGCCACCAGCAGAGATCCTAACGGGGAAGAGACCCAGTACTTC. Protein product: CATSRDPNGEETQYF.

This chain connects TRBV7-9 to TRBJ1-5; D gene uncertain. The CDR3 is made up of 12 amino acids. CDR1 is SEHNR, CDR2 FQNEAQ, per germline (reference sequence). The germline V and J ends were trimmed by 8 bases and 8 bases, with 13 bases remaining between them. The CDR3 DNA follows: TGTGCCAGCTCTCGTGGGGAGGAGCCCCAGCATTTT. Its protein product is CASSRGEEPQHF.

CDR3 DNA sequence: TGTGCCAGCAGCTTAGCGGGAGGGGGGCGATCTGAAGCTTTCTTT. Encoded protein: CASSLAGGGRSEAFF. This chain connects TRBV11-2 to TRBJ1-1, with D possibly matching TRBD1 (6 bases). CDR3 length: 15 residues. CDR1 is SGHAT and CDR2 is FQNNGV in the germline V gene. V was clipped by 1 base and J by 6 bases, with 15 bases between them.

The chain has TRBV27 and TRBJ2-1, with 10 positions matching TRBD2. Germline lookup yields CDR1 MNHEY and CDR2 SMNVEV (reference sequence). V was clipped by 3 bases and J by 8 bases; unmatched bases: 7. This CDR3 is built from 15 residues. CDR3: CASSFASGRIDEQFF. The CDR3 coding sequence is TGTGCCAGCAGTTTTGCTAGCGGGAGAATCGATGAGCAGTTCTTC.

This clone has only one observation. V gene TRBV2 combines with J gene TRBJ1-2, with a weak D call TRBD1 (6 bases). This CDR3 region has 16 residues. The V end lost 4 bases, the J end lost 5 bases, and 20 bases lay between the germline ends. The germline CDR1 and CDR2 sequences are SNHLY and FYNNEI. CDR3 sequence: CASSAWQGRREYGYTF. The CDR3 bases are TGTGCCAGCAGTGCGTGGCAGGGGCGGAGGGAGTATGGCTACACCTTC.

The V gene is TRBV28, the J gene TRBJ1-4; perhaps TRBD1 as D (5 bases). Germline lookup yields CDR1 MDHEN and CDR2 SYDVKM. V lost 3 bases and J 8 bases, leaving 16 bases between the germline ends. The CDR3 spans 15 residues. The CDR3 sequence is CASSLGRGSGEKLFF. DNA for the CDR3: TGTGCCAGCAGTTTGGGGAGAGGGTCAGGGGAAAAACTGTTTTTT.

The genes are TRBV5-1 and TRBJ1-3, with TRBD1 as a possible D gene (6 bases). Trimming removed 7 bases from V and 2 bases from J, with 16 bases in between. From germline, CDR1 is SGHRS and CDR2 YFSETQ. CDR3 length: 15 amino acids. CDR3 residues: CASGQTGGTGNTIYF. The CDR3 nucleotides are TGCGCCAGCGGACAGACCGGGGGGACTGGAAACACCATATATTTT.

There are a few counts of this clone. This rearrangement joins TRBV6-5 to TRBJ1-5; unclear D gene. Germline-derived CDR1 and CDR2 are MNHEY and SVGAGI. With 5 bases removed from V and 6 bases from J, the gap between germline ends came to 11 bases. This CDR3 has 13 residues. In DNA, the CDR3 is TGTGCCAGCAGTCTGACTGGAACTCAGCCCCAGCATTTT. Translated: CASSLTGTQPQHF.

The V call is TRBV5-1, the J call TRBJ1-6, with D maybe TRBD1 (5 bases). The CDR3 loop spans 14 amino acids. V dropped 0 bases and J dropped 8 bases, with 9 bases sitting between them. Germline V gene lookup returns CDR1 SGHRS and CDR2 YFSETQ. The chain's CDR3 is CASSLGRVDSPLHF. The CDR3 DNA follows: TGCGCCAGCAGCTTGGGCAGGGTCGATTCACCCCTCCACTTT.

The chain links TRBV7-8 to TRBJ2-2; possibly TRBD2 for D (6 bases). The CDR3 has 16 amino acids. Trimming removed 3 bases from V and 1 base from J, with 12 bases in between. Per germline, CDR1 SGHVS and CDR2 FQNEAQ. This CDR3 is CASSFPPAGNTGELFF. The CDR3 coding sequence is TGTGCCAGCAGCTTCCCCCCAGCGGGGAACACCGGGGAGCTGTTTTTT.

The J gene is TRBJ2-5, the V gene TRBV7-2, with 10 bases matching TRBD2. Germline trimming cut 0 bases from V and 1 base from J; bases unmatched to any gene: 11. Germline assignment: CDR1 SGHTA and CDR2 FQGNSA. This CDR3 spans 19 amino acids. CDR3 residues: CASSLAPQREGTFQETQYF. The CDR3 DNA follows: TGTGCCAGCAGCTTAGCCCCGCAGCGGGAGGGCACCTTCCAAGAGACCCAGTACTTC.

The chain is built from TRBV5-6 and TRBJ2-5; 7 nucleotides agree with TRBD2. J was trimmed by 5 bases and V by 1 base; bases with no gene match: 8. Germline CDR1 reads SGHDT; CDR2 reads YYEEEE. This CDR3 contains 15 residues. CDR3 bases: TGTGCCAGCAGCTTGAGGTGGGCGGGAGTTGAGACCCAGTACTTC. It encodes CASSLRWAGVETQYF.

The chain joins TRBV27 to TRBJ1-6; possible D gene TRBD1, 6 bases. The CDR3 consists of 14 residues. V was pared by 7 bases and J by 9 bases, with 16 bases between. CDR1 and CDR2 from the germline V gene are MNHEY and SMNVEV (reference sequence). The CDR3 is CASTLTGPGSPLHF. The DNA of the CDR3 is TGTGCCAGCACCCTGACAGGCCCTGGTTCACCCCTCCACTTT.

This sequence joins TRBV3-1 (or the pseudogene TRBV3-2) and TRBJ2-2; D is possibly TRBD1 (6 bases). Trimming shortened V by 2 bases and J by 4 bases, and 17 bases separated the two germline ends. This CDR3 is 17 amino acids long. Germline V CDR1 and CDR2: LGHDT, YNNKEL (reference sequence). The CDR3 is CASSQRTDRVPTGELFF. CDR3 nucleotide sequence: TGTGCCAGCAGCCAACGGACAGATCGGGTGCCCACCGGGGAGCTGTTTTTT.

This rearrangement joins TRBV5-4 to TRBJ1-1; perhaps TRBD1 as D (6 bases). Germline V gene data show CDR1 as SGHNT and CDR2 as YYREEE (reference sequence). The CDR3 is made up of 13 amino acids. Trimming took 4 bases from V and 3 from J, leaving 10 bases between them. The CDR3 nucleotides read TGTGCCAGCAGCCTAGGGGGTGACACTGAAGCTTTCTTT. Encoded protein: CASSLGGDTEAFF.

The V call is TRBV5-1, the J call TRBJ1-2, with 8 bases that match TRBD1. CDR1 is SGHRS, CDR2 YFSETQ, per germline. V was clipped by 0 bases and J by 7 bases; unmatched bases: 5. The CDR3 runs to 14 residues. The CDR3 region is CASSLDRRGLGYTF. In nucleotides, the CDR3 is TGCGCCAGCAGCTTGGATCGCAGGGGGCTTGGCTACACCTTC.

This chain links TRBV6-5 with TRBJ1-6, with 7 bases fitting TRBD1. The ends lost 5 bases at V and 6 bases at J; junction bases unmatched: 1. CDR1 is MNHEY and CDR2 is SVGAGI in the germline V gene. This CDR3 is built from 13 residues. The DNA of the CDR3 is TGTGCCAGCAGTCACAGGGGTAATTCACCCCTCCACTTT. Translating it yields CASSHRGNSPLHF.

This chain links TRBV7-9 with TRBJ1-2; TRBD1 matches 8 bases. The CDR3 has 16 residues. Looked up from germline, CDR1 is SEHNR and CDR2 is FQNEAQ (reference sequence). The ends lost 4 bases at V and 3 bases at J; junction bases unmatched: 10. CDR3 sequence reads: CASSYRTGWYDYGYTF. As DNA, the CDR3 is TGTGCCAGCAGCTACAGGACAGGGTGGTATGACTATGGCTACACCTTC.

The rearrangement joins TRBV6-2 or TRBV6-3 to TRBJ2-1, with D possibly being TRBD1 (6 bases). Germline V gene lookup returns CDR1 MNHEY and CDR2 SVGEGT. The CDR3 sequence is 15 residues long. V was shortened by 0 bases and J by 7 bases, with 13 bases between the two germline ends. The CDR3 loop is CASSYSFRGGNEQFF. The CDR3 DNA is TGTGCCAGCAGTTACTCGTTCAGGGGTGGAAATGAGCAGTTCTTC.

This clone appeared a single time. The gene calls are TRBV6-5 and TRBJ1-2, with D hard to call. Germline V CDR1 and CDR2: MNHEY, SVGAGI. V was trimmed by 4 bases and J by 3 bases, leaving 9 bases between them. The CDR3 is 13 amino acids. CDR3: CASSSHSDYGYTF. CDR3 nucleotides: TGTGCCAGCAGTTCGCATAGCGACTATGGCTACACCTTC.